This T cell receptor (beta chain) was sequenced for a study of blood T cell repertoires in COVID-19. There are 20 residues in the CDR3. V lost 0 bases to trimming and J lost 4 bases; unmatched junction nucleotides: 18. The germline V gene has CDR1 SGDLS and CDR2 YYNGEE. The authors' processing: Reference gene primer amplification in the assay estimated nucleated cell counts. TCRdb's table, derived via immunoSEQ multiplex PCR, lists solely in-frame clones and lacks some. The V and J calls and clone size are taken from that table; D and trimming were inferred from the DNA. The table records more than 300,000 clones, more than 70% of them present only once.

The sequencing sample was made of peripheral blood. V gene TRBV9 combines with J gene TRBJ1-2, with 10 bases fitting TRBD1. This clonotype was sampled from a woman in her forties or fifties with acute or convalescent COVID-19. CDR3 sequence: CASSVVDRLADRGQGYGYTF. Here the CDR3 DNA reads TGTGCCAGCAGCGTAGTAGACCGCCTGGCTGACAGGGGGCAAGGCTATGGCTACACCTTC.